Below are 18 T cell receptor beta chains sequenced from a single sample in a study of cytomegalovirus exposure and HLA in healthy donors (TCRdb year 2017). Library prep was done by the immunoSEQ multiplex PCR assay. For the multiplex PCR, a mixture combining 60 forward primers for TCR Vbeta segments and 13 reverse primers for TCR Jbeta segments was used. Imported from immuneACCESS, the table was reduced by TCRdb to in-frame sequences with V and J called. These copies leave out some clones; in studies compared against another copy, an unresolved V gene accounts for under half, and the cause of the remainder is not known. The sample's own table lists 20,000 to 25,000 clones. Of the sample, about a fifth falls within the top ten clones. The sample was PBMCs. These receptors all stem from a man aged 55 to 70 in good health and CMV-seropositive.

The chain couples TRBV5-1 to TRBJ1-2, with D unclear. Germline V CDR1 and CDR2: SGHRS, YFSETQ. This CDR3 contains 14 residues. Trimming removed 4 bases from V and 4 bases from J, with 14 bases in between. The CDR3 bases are TGCGCCAGCAGCCGACTCGGGATGGGCTATGGCTACACCTTC. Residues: CASSRLGMGYGYTF.

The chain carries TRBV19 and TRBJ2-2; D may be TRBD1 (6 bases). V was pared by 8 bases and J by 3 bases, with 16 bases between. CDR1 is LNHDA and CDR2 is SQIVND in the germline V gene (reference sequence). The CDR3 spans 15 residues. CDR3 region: CASSTGGDHTGELFF. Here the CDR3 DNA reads TGTGCCAGTTCGACTGGGGGCGATCACACCGGGGAGCTGTTTTTT.

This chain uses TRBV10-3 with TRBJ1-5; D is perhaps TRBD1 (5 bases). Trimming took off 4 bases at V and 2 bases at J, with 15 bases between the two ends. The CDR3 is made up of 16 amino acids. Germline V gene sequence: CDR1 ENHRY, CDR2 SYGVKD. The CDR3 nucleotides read TGTGCCATCAGTGTGGGACTCTTAGCCGGCAATCAGCCCCAGCATTTT. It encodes CAISVGLLAGNQPQHF.

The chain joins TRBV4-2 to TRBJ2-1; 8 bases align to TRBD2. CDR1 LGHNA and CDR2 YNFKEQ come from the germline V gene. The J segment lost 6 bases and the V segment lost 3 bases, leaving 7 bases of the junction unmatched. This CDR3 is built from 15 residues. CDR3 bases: TGTGCCAGCAGCCACTCGCTCGCGGGAGGCAATGAGCAGTTCTTC. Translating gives CASSHSLAGGNEQFF.

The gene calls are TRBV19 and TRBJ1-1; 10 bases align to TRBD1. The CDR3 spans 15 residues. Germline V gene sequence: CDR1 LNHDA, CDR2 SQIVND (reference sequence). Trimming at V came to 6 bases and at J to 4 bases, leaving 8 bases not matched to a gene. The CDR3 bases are TGTGCCAGTAGAAGCGGGGACAGGGGAGTCACTGAAGCTTTCTTT. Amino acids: CASRSGDRGVTEAFF.

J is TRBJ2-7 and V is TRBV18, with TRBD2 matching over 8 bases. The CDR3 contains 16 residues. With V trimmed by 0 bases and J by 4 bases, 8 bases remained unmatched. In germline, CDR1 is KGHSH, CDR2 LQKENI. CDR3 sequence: CASSPPTSETLYEQYF. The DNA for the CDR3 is TGTGCCAGCTCACCACCGACTAGCGAGACACTTTACGAGCAGTACTTC. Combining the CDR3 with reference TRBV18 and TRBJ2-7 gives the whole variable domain NAGVMQNPRHLVRRRGQEARLRCSPMKGHSHVYWYRQLPEEGLKFMVYLQKENIIDESGMPKERFSAEFPKEGPSILRIQQVVRGDSAAYFCASSPPTSETLYEQYFGPGTRLTVT.

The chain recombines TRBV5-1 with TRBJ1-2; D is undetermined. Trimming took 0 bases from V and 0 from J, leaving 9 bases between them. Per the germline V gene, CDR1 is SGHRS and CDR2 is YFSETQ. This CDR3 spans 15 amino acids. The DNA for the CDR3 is TGCGCCAGCAGCTTGGAATGGGGAGCTAACTATGGCTACACCTTC. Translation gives CASSLEWGANYGYTF.

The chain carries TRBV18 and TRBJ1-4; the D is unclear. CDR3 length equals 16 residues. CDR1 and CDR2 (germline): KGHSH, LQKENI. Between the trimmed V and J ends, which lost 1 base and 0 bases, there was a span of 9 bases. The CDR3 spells CASSPRLTATNEKLFF. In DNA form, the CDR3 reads TGTGCCAGCTCACCACGTTTGACTGCAACTAATGAAAAACTGTTTTTT. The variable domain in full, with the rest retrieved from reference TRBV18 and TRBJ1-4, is NAGVMQNPRHLVRRRGQEARLRCSPMKGHSHVYWYRQLPEEGLKFMVYLQKENIIDESGMPKERFSAEFPKEGPSILRIQQVVRGDSAAYFCASSPRLTATNEKLFFGSGTQLSVL.

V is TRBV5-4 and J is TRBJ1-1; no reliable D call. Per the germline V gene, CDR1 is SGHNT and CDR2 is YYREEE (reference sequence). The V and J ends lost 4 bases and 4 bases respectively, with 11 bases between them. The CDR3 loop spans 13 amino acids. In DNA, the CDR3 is TGTGCCAGCAGCCTAATCGATAGCACTGAAGCTTTCTTT. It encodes CASSLIDSTEAFF.

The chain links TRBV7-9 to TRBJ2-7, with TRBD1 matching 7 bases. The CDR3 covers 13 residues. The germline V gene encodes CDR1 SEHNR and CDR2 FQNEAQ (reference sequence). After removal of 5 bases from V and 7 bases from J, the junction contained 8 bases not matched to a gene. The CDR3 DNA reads TGTGCCAGCAGCCTGACAGGGATCTTAGAGCAGTACTTC. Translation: CASSLTGILEQYF.

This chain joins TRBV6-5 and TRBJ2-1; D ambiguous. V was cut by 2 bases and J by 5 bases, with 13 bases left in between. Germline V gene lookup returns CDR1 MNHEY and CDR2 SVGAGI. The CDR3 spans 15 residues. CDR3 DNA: TGTGCCAGCAGTTACACTTTTTCGTTTGACAATGAGCAGTTCTTC. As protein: CASSYTFSFDNEQFF.

The CDR3 region is CASSSGGAQETQYF. The CDR3 DNA reads TGTGCCAGCAGCTCCGGGGGAGCCCAAGAGACCCAGTACTTC. The chain employs TRBV5-6 and TRBJ2-5, with D perhaps matching TRBD2 (6 bases). Trimming shortened V by 3 bases and J by 1 base, and 10 bases separated the two germline ends. In germline, CDR1 is SGHDT, CDR2 YYEEEE. The CDR3 is made up of 14 amino acids.

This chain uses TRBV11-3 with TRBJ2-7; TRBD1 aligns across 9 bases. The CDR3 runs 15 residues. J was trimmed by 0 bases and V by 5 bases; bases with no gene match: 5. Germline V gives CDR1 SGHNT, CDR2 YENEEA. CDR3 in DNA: TGTGCCAGCAGCCGAGGGACAGGGAGCTCCTACGAGCAGTACTTC. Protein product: CASSRGTGSSYEQYF.

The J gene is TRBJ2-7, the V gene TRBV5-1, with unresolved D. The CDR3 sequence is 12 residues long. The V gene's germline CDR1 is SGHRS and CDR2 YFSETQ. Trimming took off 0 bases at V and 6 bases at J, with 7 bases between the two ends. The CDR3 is CASSLDFGEQYF. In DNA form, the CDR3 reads TGCGCCAGCAGCTTGGACTTCGGCGAGCAGTACTTC.

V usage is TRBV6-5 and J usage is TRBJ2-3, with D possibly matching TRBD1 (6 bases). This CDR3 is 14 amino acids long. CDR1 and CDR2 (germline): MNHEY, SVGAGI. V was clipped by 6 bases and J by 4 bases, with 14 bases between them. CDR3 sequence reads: CASSLKAGADTQYF. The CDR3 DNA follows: TGTGCCAGCAGCCTAAAGGCAGGGGCAGATACGCAGTATTTT.

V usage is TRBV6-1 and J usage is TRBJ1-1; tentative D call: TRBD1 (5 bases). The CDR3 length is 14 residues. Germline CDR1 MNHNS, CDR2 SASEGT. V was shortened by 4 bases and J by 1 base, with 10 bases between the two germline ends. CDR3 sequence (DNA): TGTGCCAGCAGTGCCAACACAGGGAACACTGAAGCTTTCTTT. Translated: CASSANTGNTEAFF.

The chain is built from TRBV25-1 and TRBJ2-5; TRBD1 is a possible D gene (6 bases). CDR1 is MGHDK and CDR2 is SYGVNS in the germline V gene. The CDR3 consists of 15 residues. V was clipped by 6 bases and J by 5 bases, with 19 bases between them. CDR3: CASSSTGLREETQYF. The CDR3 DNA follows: TGTGCCAGCAGCAGTACAGGGTTGAGGGAGGAGACCCAGTACTTC. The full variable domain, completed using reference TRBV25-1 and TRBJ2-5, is EADIYQTPRYLVIGTGKKITLECSQTMGHDKMYWYQQDPGMELHLIHYSYGVNSTEKGDLSSESTVSRIRTEHFPLTLESARPSHTSQYLCASSSTGLREETQYFGPGTRLLVL.

The CDR3 sequence: CASKLRGPLQPQHF. The CDR3 nucleotides are TGTGCCAGTAAGTTGCGGGGCCCGCTTCAGCCCCAGCATTTT. The chain combines TRBV19 with TRBJ1-5; D is possibly TRBD1 (5 bases). Germline V gene lookup returns CDR1 LNHDA and CDR2 SQIVND (reference sequence). The V end was cut by 7 bases, the J end by 6 bases, with 16 bases between. The CDR3 is 14 residues long.